Sequencing of this T cell receptor (beta chain) was carried out in a study of blood T cell repertoires in COVID-19. Study information: Samples of COVID-19 (acute and convalescent) were obtained from the United States, Italy and Spain.

Methods used by the authors: Amplification from reference gene primers served as the basis for estimated nucleated cell counts. Sequenced by immunoSEQ multiplex PCR; TCRdb stores in-frame clones only, minus some. Clonal size and the V and J genes are those of that table, whereas D and trimming came from the DNA. The data hold about 310,000 clones, with under 90% observed a single time. Residents of approximately 25 US areas, aged about 18 to 100 years, made up the participants. Which cohort a participant joined came from the clinical history participants gave. This clone was seen just once. This receptor was taken from a woman in her 30s who had recovered from COVID-19. The sequenced sample was PBMCs or T cells enriched from blood (not recorded which).

CDR3 DNA sequence: TGTGCCAGCAGCCGTAATGAGAGGCAGAACACAGATACGCAGTATTTT. As protein: CASSRNERQNTDTQYF. The rearrangement uses TRBV7-8 and TRBJ2-3; D call uncertain. Germline lookup yields CDR1 SGHVS and CDR2 FQNEAQ. V lost 5 bases, J lost 2 bases, and 17 bases lay in between. This CDR3 has 16 amino acids.